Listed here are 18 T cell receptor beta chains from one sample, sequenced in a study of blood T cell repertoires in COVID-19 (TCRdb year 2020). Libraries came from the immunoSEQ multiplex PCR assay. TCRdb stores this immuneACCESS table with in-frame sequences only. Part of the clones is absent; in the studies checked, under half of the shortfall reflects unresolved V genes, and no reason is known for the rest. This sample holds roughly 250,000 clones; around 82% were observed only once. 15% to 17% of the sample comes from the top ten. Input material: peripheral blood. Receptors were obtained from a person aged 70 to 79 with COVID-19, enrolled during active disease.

CDR3 residues: CASSAGRDRGETRYNEQFF. CDR3 DNA sequence: TGTGCCAGCAGCGCCGGGAGAGACAGGGGTGAGACACGTTACAATGAGCAGTTCTTC. This chain uses TRBV7-9 with TRBJ2-1; 8 nucleotides line up with TRBD1. Germline V gene lookup returns CDR1 SEHNR and CDR2 FQNEAQ (reference sequence). The CDR3 is 19 amino acids. V trimming: 5 bases; J trimming: 4 bases; junction bases outside the gene matches: 19.

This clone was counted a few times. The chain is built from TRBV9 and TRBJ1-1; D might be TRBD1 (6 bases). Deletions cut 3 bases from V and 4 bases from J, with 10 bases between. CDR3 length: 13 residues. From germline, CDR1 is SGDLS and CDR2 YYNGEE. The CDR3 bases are TGTGCCAGCAGCGCCCAGACAGGCACTGAAGCTTTCTTT. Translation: CASSAQTGTEAFF.

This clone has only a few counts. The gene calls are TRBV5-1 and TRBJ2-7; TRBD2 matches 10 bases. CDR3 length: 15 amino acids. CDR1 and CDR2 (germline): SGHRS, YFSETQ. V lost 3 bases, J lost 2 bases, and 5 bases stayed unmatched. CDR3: CASSSSGTSAYEQYF. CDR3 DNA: TGCGCCAGCAGCTCCTCCGGGACTAGCGCCTACGAGCAGTACTTC.

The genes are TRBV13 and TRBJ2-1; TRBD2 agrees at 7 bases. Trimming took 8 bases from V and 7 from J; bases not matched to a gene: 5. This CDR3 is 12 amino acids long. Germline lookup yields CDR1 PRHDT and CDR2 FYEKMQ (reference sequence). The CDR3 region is CASGRGWNEQFF. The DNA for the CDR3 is TGTGCCAGCGGGCGGGGGTGGAATGAGCAGTTCTTC.

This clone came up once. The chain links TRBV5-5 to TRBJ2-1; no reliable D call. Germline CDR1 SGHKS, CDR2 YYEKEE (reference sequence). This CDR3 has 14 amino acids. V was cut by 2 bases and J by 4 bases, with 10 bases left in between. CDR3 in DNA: TGTGCCAGCAGCTTTGCCCTAGTTTACAATGAGCAGTTCTTC. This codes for CASSFALVYNEQFF.

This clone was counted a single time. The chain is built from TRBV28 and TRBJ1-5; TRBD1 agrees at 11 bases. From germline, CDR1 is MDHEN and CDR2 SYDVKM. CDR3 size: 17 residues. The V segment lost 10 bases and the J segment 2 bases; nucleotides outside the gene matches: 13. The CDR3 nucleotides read TGTGCCATAGCGGACAGGGGGCGCTTGTCGGGCAATCAGCCCCAGCATTTT. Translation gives CAIADRGRLSGNQPQHF.

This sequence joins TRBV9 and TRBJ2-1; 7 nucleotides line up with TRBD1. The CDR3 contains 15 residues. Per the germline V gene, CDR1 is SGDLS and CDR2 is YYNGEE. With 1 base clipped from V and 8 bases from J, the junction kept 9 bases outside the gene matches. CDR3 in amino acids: CASSVQIGGLDEQFF. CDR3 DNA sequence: TGTGCCAGCAGCGTACAGATAGGGGGCCTAGATGAGCAGTTCTTC.

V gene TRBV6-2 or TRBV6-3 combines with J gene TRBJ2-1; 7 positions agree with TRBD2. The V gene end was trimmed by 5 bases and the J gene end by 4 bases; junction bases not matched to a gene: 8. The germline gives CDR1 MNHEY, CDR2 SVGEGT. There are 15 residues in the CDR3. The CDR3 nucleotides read TGTGCCAGCAGTAGAACTAGCGACGATTACAATGAGCAGTTCTTC. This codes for CASSRTSDDYNEQFF.

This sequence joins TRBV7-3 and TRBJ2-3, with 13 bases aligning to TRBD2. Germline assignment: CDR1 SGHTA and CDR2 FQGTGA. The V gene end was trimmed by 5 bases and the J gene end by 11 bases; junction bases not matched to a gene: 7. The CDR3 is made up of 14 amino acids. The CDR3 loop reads CASSPGLAGEKQYF. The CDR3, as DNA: TGTGCCAGCAGCCCCGGACTAGCGGGAGAGAAGCAGTATTTT.

The DNA of the CDR3 is TGTGCCAGCAGCGTCATGGGGGGAGGGACTCCAGGCGATGAGCAGTTCTTC. Protein product: CASSVMGGGTPGDEQFF. The J gene is TRBJ2-1, the V gene TRBV9; TRBD2 aligns across 7 bases. J gave up 8 bases and V 2 bases, and 16 bases lay outside the gene matches. This CDR3 has 17 amino acids. CDR1 and CDR2 (germline): SGDLS, YYNGEE.

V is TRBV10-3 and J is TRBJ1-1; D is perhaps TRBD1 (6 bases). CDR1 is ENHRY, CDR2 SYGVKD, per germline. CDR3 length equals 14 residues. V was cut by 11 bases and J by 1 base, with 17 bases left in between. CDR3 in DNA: TGTGCCTCCGATATCGGGACAAGGAACACTGAAGCTTTCTTT. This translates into CASDIGTRNTEAFF.

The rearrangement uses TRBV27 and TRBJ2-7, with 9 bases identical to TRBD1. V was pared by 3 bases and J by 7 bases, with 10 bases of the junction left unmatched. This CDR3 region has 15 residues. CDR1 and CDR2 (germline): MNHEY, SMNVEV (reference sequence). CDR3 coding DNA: TGTGCCAGCAGTTTTTCCCGACAGGGGGTGGGGGAGCAGTACTTC. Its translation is CASSFSRQGVGEQYF.

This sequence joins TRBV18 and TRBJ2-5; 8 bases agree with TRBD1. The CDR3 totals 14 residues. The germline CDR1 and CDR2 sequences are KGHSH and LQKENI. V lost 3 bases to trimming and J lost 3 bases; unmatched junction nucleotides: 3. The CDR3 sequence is CASSPNRGEETQYF. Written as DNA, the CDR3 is TGTGCCAGCTCACCCAACAGGGGGGAAGAGACCCAGTACTTC.

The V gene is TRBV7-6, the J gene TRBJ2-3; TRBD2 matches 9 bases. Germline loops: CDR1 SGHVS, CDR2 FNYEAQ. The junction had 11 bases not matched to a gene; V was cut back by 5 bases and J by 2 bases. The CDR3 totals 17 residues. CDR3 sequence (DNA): TGTGCCAGCAGCGCGGCTTTAGCGGGAGTTTTCACAGATACGCAGTATTTT. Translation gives CASSAALAGVFTDTQYF.

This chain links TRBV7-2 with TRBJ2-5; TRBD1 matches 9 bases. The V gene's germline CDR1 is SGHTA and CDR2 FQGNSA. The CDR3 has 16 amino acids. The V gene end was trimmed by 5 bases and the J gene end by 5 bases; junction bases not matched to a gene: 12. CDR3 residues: CASSPNPGQGGETQYF. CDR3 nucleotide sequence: TGTGCCAGCAGCCCAAACCCGGGACAGGGTGGGGAGACCCAGTACTTC.

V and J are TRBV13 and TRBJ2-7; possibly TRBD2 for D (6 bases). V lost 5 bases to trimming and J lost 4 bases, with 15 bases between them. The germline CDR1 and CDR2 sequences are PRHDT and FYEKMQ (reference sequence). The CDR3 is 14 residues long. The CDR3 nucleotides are TGTGCCAGCAGCGGGGGACTGCCTACTTACGAGCAGTACTTC. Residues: CASSGGLPTYEQYF.

The CDR3 loop is CASSPFAQTSNSPLHF. The DNA for the CDR3 is TGTGCCAGCAGCCCATTTGCACAGACGAGCAATTCACCCCTCCACTTT. The chain employs TRBV5-6 and TRBJ1-6; the D is unclear. Germline lookup yields CDR1 SGHDT and CDR2 YYEEEE. The CDR3 consists of 16 residues. V was trimmed by 4 bases and J by 7 bases, leaving 18 bases between them.

CDR3 in amino acids: CASSRKTESGYTF. Here the CDR3 DNA reads TGTGCCAGCAGCCGAAAGACAGAAAGCGGCTACACCTTC. The J gene is TRBJ1-2, the V gene TRBV7-2, with D perhaps matching TRBD1 (5 bases). This CDR3 comprises 13 residues. V lost 5 bases, J lost 8 bases, and 15 bases lay in between. Germline-derived CDR1 and CDR2 are SGHTA and FQGNSA.